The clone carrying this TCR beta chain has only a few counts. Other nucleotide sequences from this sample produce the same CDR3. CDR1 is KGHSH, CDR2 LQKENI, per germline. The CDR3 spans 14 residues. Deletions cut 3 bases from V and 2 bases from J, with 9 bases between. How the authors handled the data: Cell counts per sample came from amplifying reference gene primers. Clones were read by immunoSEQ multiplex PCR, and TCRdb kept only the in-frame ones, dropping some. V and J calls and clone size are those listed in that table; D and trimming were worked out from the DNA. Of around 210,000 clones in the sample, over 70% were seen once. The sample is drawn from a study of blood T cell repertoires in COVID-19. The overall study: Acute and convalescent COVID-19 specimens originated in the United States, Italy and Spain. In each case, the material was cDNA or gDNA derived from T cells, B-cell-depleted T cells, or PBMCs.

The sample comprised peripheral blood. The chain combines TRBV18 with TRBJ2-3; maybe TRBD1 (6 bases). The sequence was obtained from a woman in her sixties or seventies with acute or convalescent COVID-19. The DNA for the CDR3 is TGTGCCAGCTCACCGCAGGGGTCCACAGATACGCAGTATTTT. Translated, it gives CASSPQGSTDTQYF.